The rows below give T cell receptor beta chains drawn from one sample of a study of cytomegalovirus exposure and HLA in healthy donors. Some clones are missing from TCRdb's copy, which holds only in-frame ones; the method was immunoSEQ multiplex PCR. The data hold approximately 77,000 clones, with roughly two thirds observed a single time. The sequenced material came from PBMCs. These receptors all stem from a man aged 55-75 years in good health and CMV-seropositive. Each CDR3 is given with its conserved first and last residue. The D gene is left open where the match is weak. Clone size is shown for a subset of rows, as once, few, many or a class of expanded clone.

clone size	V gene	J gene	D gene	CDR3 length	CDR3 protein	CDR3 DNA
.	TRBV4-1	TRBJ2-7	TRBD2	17	CASSQDLEASGSYEQYF	TGCGCCAGCAGCCAAGATCTCGAGGCTAGCGGCTCCTACGAGCAGTACTTC
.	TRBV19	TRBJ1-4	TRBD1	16	CASRHQGGQGPGKLFF	TGTGCCAGTCGCCACCAGGGGGGACAGGGTCCCGGAAAACTGTTTTTT
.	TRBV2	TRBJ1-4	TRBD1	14	CASGDSPRNEKLFF	TGTGCCAGCGGGGACAGCCCTCGGAATGAAAAACTGTTTTTT
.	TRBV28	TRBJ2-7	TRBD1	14	CASLRGQVRYEQYF	TGTGCCAGCCTTAGGGGGCAGGTGAGGTACGAGCAGTACTTC
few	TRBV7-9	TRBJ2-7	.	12	CSSSSRENEQYF	TGTTCCAGCAGCTCGCGCGAGAACGAGCAGTACTTC
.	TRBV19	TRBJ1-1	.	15	CASSITGFSNTEAFF	TGTGCCAGTAGTATTACAGGGTTCTCGAACACTGAAGCTTTCTTT
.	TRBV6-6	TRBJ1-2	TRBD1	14	CASSWGQGNYGYTF	TGTGCCAGCAGTTGGGGACAGGGGAACTATGGCTACACCTTC
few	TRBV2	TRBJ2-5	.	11	CASSAKETQYF	TGTGCCAGCAGTGCAAAAGAGACCCAGTACTTC
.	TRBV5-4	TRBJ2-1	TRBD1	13	CASSKGGRDEQFF	TGTGCCAGCAGCAAAGGGGGCAGGGATGAGCAGTTCTTC
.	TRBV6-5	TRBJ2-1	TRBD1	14	CASSPGGTYNEQFF	TGTGCCAGCAGTCCAGGGGGCACCTACAATGAGCAGTTCTTC
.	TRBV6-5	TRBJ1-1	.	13	CASTADRNTEAFF	TGTGCCAGCACCGCGGACAGGAACACTGAAGCTTTCTTT
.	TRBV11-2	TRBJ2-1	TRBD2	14	CASSAGLAGGEQFF	TGTGCCAGCAGCGCCGGACTAGCGGGAGGTGAGCAGTTCTTC
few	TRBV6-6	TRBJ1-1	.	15	CASKLYLSMNTEAFF	TGTGCCAGCAAGCTTTACCTTTCAATGAACACTGAAGCTTTCTTT
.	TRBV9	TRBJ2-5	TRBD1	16	CASSVGGTGLQETQYF	TGTGCCAGCAGCGTGGGGGGGACAGGGCTCCAAGAGACCCAGTACTTC
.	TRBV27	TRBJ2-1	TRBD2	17	CASTLQPGLDRFNEQFF	TGTGCCAGCACCCTCCAACCGGGACTAGATCGTTTTAATGAGCAGTTCTTC
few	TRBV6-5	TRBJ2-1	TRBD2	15	CASSSTSGRIGEQFF	TGTGCCAGCAGTTCGACTAGCGGGAGAATTGGTGAGCAGTTCTTC
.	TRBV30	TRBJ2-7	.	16	CAWTPVVRGYTYEQYF	TGTGCCTGGACTCCCGTGGTCAGGGGCTACACCTACGAGCAGTACTTC
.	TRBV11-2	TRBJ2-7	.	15	CASSLGRGSSYEQYF	TGTGCCAGCAGCTTAGGGCGGGGTAGCTCCTACGAGCAGTACTTC
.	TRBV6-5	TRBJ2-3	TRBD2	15	CASSWTSGTTDTQYF	TGTGCCAGCAGTTGGACTAGCGGGACAACAGATACGCAGTATTTT
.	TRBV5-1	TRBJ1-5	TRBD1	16	CASSEAGTDGNQPQHF	TGCGCCAGCAGCGAAGCCGGGACAGACGGCAATCAGCCCCAGCATTTT
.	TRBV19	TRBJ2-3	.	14	CASSKNGRGDTQYF	TGTGCCAGTAGTAAAAACGGTAGGGGGGATACGCAGTATTTT
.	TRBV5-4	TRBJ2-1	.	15	CASSPTLASYNEQFF	TGTGCCAGCAGCCCGACCCTTGCTAGTTACAATGAGCAGTTCTTC
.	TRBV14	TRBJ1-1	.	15	CASSHLQELNTEAFF	TGTGCCAGCAGCCATTTACAGGAACTGAACACTGAAGCTTTCTTT
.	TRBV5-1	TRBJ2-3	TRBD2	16	CASSEGTSGSTDTQYF	TGCGCCAGCAGCGAAGGGACTAGCGGGAGCACAGATACGCAGTATTTT
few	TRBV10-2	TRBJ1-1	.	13	CASSSTWNTEAFF	TGCGCCAGCAGTTCAACTTGGAACACTGAAGCTTTCTTT
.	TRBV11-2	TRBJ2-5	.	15	CASSLVGGRGETQYF	TGTGCCAGCAGCTTAGTCGGGGGGCGCGGGGAGACCCAGTACTTC
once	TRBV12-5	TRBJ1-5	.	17	CASGLVRDRRSNQPQHF	TGTGCTAGTGGTTTGGTACGCGACAGGCGCAGCAATCAGCCCCAGCATTTT
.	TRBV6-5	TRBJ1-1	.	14	CASSYSSMNTEAFF	TGTGCCAGCAGTTACTCGTCTATGAACACTGAAGCTTTCTTT
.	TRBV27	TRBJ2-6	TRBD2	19	CASKLAGGPVVAGANVLTF	TGTGCCAGCAAACTAGCGGGAGGGCCGGTGGTAGCTGGGGCCAACGTCCTGACTTTC
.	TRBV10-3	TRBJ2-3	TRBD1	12	CAISGQGDTQYF	TGTGCCATCAGTGGACAGGGGGATACGCAGTATTTT
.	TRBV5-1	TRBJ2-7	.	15	CASSLAWTDTYEQYF	TGCGCCAGCAGCTTGGCCTGGACAGATACCTACGAGCAGTACTTC
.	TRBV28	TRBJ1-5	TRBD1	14	CASKQGVSNQPQHF	TGTGCCAGCAAACAGGGGGTGAGCAATCAGCCCCAGCATTTT
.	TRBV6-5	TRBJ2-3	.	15	CASSYSASSTDTQYF	TGTGCCAGCAGTTACTCGGCCTCTAGCACAGATACGCAGTATTTT
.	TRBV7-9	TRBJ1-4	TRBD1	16	CSSSLIGQGWYEKLFF	TGTTCCAGCAGCTTAATTGGACAGGGTTGGTATGAAAAACTGTTTTTT
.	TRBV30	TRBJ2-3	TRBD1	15	CAWSAGGLGTDTQYF	TGTGCCTGGAGCGCAGGGGGCTTGGGCACAGATACGCAGTATTTT
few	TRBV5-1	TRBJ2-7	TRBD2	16	CASSLGEGLNTYEQYF	TGCGCCAGCAGCCTGGGTGAGGGACTAAATACCTACGAGCAGTACTTC
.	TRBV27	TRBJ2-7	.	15	CASSLVSGAGYEQYF	TGTGCCAGCAGTTTAGTCTCGGGAGCGGGTTACGAGCAGTACTTC
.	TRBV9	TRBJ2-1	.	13	CASSARFYNEQFF	TGTGCCAGCAGCGCCCGGTTCTACAATGAGCAGTTCTTC
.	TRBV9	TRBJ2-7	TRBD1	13	CASSTGTGFEQYF	TGTGCCAGCAGCACCGGGACAGGGTTCGAGCAGTACTTC
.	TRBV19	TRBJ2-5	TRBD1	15	CASSITTGVGETQYF	TGTGCCAGTAGTATTACGACAGGGGTAGGAGAGACCCAGTACTTC
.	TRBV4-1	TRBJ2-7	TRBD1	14	CASSHQDRDYEQYF	TGCGCCAGCAGCCACCAGGACAGGGACTACGAGCAGTACTTC
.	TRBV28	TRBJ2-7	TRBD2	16	CASSGRVGGRSYEQYF	TGTGCCAGCAGTGGCCGTGTGGGAGGGAGATCCTACGAGCAGTACTTC
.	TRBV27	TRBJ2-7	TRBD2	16	CASSPTRGGITYEQYF	TGTGCCAGCAGCCCCACCCGGGGAGGGATTACCTACGAGCAGTACTTC
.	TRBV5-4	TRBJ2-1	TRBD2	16	CASSLGGGPAYNEQFF	TGTGCCAGCAGCTTGGGCGGGGGACCGGCCTACAATGAGCAGTTCTTC
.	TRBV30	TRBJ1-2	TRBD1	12	CAWSPTGGGYTF	TGTGCCTGGAGTCCCACAGGGGGCGGCTACACCTTC
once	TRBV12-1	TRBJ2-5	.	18	CASSFPLLTSGTQETQYF	TGTGCCAGCAGCTTCCCCTTATTGACTAGCGGGACCCAAGAGACCCAGTACTTC
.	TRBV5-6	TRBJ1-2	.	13	CASSTLGQYGYTF	TGTGCCAGCAGCACCCTTGGACAGTATGGCTACACCTTC
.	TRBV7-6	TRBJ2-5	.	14	CASSLAQGWETQYF	TGTGCCAGCAGCTTAGCTCAGGGTTGGGAGACCCAGTACTTC
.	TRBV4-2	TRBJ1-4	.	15	CASSQQSQGNEKLFF	TGTGCCAGCAGCCAACAATCACAGGGAAACGAAAAACTGTTTTTT
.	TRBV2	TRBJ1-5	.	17	CASKGMGASAPGQPQHF	TGTGCCAGCAAAGGGATGGGAGCTTCAGCCCCCGGTCAGCCCCAGCATTTT
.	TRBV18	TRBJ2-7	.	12	CASADSSYEQYF	TGTGCCAGCGCCGACAGTTCCTACGAGCAGTACTTC